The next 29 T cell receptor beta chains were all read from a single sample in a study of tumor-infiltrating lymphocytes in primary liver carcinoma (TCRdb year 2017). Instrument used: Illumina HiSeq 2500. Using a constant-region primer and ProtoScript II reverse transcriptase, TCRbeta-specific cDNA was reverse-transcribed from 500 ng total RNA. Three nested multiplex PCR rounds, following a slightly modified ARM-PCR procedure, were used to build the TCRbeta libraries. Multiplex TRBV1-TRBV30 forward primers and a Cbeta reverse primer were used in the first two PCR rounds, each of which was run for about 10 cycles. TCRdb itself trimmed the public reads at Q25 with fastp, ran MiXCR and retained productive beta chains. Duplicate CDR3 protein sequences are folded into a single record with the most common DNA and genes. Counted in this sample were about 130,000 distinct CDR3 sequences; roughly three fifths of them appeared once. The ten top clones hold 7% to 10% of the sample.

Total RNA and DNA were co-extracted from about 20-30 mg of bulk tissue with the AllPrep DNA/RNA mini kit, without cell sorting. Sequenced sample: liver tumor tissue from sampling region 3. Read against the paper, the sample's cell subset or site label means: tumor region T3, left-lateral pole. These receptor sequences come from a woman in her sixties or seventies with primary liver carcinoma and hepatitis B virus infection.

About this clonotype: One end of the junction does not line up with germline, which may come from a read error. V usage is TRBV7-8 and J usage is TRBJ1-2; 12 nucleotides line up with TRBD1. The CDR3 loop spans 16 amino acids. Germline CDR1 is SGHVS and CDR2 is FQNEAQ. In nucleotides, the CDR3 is TGTGCCAGCAGCTTATTGGGACAGGGGGCAAACTATGACTACACCTTC. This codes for CASSLLGQGANYDYTF.

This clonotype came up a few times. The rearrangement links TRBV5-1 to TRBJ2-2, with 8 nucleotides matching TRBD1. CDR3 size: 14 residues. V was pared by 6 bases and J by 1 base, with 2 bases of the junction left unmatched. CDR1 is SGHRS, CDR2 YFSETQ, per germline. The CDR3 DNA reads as TGCGCCAGCAAGGGACAGGAGAACACCGGGGAGCTGTTTTTT. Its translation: CASKGQENTGELFF.

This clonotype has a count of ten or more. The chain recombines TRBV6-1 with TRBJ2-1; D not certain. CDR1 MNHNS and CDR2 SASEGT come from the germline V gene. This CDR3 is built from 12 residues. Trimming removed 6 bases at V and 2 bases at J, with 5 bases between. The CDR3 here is CASRSTYNEQFF. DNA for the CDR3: TGTGCCAGCAGGTCGACCTACAATGAGCAGTTCTTC.

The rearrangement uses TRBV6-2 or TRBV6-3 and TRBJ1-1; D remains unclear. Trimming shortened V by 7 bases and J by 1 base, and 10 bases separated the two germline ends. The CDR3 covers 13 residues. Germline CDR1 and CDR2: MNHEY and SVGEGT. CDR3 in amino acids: CASTTTANTEAFF. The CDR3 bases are TGTGCCAGCACTACAACAGCGAACACTGAAGCTTTCTTT.

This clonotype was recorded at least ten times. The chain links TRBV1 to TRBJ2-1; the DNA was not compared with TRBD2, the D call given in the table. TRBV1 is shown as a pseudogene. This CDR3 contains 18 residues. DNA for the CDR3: TGCACCAGCAGCCTCGCCCTTAGCGGCGGGAGGGCCGTCGATGAGCAGTTCTTC. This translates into CTSSLALSGGRAVDEQFF.

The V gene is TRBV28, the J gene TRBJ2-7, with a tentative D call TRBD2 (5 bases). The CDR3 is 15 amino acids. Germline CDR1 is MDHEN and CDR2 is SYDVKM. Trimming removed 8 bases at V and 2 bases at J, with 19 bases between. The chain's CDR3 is CASEEATSIPYEQYF. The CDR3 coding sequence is TGTGCCAGCGAGGAGGCAACAAGTATCCCCTACGAGCAGTACTTC.

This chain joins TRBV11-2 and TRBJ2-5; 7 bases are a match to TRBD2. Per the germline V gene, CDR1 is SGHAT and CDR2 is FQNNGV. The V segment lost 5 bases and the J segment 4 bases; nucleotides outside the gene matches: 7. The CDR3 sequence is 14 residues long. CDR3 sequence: CASSLVGEGETQYF. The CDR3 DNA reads TGTGCCAGCAGCCTAGTAGGGGAGGGAGAGACCCAGTACTTC.

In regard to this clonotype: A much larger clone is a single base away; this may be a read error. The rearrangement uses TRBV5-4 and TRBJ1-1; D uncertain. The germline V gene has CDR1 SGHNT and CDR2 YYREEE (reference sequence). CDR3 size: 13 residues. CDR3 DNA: TGTGCCAGCAGCTTGCGGACGAACACTGAAGTTTTCTTT. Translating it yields CASSLRTNTEVFF. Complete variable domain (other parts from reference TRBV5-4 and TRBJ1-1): ETGVTQSPTHLIKTRGQQVTLRCSSQSGHNTVSWYQQALGQGPQFIFQYYREEENGRGNFPPRFSGLQFPNYSSELNVNALELDDSALYLCASSLRTNTEVFFGQGTRLTVV.

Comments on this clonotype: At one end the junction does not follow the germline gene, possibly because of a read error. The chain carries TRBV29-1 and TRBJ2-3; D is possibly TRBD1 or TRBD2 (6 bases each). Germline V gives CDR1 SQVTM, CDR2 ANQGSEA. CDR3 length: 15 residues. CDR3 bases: TGCAGTGTTGATTGGGGGGCTAGGGGCACAGATATGCAGTATTTT. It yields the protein CSVDWGARGTDMQYF.

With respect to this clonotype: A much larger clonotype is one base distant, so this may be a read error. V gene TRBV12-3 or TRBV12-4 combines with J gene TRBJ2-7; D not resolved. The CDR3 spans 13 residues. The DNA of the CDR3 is TGTGCCAGCAGTTTCGTAACTACCTACGAGCGGTACTTC. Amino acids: CASSFVTTYERYF.

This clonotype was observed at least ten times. The CDR3 DNA reads TGTGCCAGCAGCATCGACACAAATCAGCCCCAGCATTTT. Protein sequence: CASSIDTNQPQHF. The V and J genes are TRBV5-8 and TRBJ1-5; unclear D gene. Germline CDR1 reads SGHTS; CDR2 reads YDEGEE. This CDR3 spans 13 amino acids. Trimming took off 4 bases at V and 4 bases at J, with 9 bases between the two ends.

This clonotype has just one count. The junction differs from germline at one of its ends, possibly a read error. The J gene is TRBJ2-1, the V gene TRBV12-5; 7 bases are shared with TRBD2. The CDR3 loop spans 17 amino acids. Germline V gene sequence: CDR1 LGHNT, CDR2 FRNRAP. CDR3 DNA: TGTGCTAGTGGTTTGGCCTCGGGGGGTTTCTCCTATAATGAGCAGCTCTTC. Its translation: CASGLASGGFSYNEQLF.

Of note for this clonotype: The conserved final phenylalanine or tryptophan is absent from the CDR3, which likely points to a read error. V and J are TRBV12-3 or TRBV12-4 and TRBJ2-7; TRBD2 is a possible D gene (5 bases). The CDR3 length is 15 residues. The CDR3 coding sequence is TGTGGCAGCCCCCCCCGTGGGAGACGCTCCTACGAGCAGTACTTG. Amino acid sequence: CGSPPRGRRSYEQYL.

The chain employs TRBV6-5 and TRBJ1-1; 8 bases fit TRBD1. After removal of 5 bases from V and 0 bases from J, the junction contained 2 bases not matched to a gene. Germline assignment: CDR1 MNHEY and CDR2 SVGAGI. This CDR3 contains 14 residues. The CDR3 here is CASSETGVNTEAFF. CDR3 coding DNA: TGTGCCAGCAGTGAGACAGGGGTGAACACTGAAGCTTTCTTT.

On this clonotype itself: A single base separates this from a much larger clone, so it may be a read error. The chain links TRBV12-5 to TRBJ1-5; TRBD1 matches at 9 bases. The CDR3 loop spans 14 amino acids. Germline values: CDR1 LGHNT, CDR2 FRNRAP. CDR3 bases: TGTGTTAGTGGACGGGACAGGGCGAATCAGCCCCAGCATTTT. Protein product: CVSGRDRANQPQHF.

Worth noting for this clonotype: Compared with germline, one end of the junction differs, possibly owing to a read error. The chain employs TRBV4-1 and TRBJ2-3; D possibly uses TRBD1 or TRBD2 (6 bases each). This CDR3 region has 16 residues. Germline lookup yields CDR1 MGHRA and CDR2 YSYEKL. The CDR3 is CANSSQGLSRGDTQYF. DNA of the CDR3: TGCGCCAACAGTTCACAGGGACTTTCAAGGGGAGATACACAGTATTTT.

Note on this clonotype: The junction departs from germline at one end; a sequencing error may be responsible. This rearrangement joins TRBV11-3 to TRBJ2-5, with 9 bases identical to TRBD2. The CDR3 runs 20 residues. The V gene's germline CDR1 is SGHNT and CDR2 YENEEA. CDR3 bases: TGTGTCAGCAGCTTAGGGGGACTAGCAGTACCCCTCACCTTCCAAGAGACCCAGTACTTC. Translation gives CVSSLGGLAVPLTFQETQYF.

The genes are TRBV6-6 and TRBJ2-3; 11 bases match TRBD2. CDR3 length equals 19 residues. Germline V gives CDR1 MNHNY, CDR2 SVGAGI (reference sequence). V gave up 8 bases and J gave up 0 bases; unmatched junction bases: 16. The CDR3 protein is CASGIIAGGSTFSTDTQYF. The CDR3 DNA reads TGTGCCAGCGGTATAATAGCGGGGGGGTCCACCTTCAGCACAGATACGCAGTATTTT.

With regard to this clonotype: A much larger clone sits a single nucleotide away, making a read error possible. CDR3 in amino acids: CANSLWGRNEQFF. Here the CDR3 DNA reads TGTGCCAACAGCTTGTGGGGGAGGAATGAGCAGTTCTTC. This chain joins TRBV5-4 and TRBJ2-1, with D perhaps TRBD2 (6 bases). There are 13 residues in the CDR3. Germline-derived CDR1 and CDR2 are SGHNT and YYREEE (reference sequence).

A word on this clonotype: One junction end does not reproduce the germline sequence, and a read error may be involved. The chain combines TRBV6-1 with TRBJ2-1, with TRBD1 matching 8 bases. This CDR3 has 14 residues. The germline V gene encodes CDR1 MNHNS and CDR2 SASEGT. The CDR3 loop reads CSSNLDRVLAGQFF. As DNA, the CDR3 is TGTTCCAGCAATTTGGACAGGGTCTTGGCCGGGCAGTTCTTC.

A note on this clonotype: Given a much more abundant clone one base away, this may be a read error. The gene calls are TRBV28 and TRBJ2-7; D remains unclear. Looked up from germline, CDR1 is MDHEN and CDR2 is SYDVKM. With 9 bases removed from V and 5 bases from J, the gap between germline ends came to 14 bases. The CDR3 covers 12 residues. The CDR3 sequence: CARCLLEDEQYF. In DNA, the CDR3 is TGTGCCAGGTGCCTCTTGGAAGACGAGCAGTACTTC.

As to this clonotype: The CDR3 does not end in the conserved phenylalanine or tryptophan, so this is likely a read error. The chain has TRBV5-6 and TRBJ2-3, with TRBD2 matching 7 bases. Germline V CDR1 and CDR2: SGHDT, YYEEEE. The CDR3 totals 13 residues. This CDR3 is CASSSRGLDTQYS. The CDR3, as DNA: TGTGCCAGCAGCTCGCGGGGGTTGGATACTCAGTATTCT.

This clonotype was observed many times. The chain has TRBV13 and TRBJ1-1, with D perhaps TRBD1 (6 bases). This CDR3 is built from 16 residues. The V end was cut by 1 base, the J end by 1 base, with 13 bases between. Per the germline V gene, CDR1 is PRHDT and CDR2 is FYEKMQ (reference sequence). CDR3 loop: CASSLVLGHQNTEAFF. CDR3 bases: TGTGCCAGCAGCTTAGTCCTGGGACACCAGAACACTGAAGCTTTCTTT.

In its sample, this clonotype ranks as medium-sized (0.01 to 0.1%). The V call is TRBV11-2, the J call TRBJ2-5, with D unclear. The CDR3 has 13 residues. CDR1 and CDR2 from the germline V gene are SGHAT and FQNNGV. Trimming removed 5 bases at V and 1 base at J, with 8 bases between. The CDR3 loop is CASSPTTQETQYF. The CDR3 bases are TGTGCCAGCAGCCCGACCACCCAAGAGACCCAGTACTTC.

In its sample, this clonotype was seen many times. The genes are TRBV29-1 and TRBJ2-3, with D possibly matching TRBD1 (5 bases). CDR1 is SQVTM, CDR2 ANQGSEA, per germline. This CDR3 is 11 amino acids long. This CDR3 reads CTDSSTDTQYF. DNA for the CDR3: TGCACAGACAGTAGCACAGATACGCAGTATTTT.

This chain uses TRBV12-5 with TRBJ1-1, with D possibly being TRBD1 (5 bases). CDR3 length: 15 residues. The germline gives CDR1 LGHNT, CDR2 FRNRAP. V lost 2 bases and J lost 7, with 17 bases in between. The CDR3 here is CASGLWQGVTREAFF. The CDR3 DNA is TGTGCTAGTGGTTTGTGGCAGGGAGTTACCCGTGAAGCTTTCTTT.

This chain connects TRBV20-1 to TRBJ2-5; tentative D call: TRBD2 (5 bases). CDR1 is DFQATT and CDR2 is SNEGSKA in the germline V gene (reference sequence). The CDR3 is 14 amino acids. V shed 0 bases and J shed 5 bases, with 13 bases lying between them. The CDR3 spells CSARERTGSETQYF. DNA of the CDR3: TGCAGTGCTAGAGAGAGGACTGGCTCCGAGACCCAGTACTTC.

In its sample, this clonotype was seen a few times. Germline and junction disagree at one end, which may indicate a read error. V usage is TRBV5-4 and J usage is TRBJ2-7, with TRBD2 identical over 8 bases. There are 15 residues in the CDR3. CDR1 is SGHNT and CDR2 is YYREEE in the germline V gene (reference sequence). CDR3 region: CASSNSGSCSYEQCF. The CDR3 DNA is TGTGCCAGCAGCAACAGCGGGAGCTGCTCCTACGAGCAGTGCTTC.

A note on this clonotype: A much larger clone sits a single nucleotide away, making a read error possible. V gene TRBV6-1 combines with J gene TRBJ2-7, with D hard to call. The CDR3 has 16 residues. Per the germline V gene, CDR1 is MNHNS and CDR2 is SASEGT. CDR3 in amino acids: CASSERRSLHSYEQHF. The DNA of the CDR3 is TGTGCCAGCAGTGAACGCCGGAGTCTACACTCCTACGAGCAGCACTTC.